This TCR beta chain was identified during a study of blood T cells in healthy people across ages. Germline V lookup: CDR1 ENHRY, CDR2 SYGVKD. This CDR3 comprises 16 residues. Between the trimmed V and J ends, which lost 4 bases and 1 base, there was a span of 15 bases. Combining a sample-barcoded 5' primer with a J-beta primer mix, a second PCR ran for roughly 7 to 12 cycles. TCRdb re-called the 5' RACE reads with MiXCR, one entry per CDR3 protein. The sample lists over 750,000 distinct CDR3 sequences, 20% to 30% occurring once. In its sample, this clonotype was seen a few times. This same sample was also part of a study on T cells of mothers and their children.

Sequenced: blood. The chain joins TRBV10-3 to TRBJ2-3; possibly TRBD1 or TRBD2 for D (5 bases each). This TCR came from a boy aged 5-17 years in good health. CDR3 in amino acids: CAISGGPPSGTDTQYF. As DNA, the CDR3 is TGTGCCATCAGTGGGGGACCCCCCTCGGGCACAGATACGCAGTATTTT.